This T cell receptor beta chain was captured by sequencing in a study of early T cells in non-severe SARS-CoV-2 infection. Study-level information: Chains from this unsorted whole-blood bulk RNA could not be paired. Study-level points and caveats: Clonotype matching in VDJdb favored anti-spike CD8 responses and did not capture private and CD4 specificities.

This clonotype was seen many times. Its antigen is not known. The V and J ends lost 0 bases and 5 bases respectively, with 11 bases between them. The germline CDR1 and CDR2 sequences are MDHEN and SYDVKM. This CDR3 comprises 14 residues. Separate cDNA molecules each had unique molecular identifiers attached to them. TCRdb fed the 5' RACE reads into MiXCR, producing one record per CDR3 protein. The table shows 45,000 or so distinct CDR3 sequences, with almost 7.5% occurring only once. This chain links TRBV28 with TRBJ2-7, with D unclear. This clonotype was sampled from an adult who was a healthcare worker with PCR-confirmed SARS-CoV-2 infection or an uninfected control (not recorded which). Sequenced material: whole blood. CDR3 sequence: CASSLWTSDHEQYF. CDR3 sequence (DNA): TGTGCCAGCAGTTTATGGACCTCGGACCACGAGCAGTACTTC.